The 6 T cell receptor beta chains in this list originate from one sample, sequenced in a study of cytomegalovirus exposure and HLA in healthy donors. The PCR was carried out with 60 Vbeta primers and 13 Jbeta primers. This table comes from immunoSEQ multiplex PCR, and its TCRdb copy is limited to in-frame clones, with some not included. The sample holds 170,000 or so clones, around 80% seen once. The specimen was PBMCs. These TCRs come from a man between 18 and 35 years old in good health and CMV-seronegative.

This clone was seen a single time. V gene TRBV30 combines with J gene TRBJ1-5; no reliable D call. In germline, CDR1 is GTSNPN, CDR2 SVGIG (reference sequence). The CDR3 loop spans 16 amino acids. With 1 base removed from V and 3 bases from J, the gap between germline ends came to 16 bases. The CDR3 nucleotides are TGTGCCTGGAGTGGGGCCTCCGGGAGGTTCAATCAGCCCCAGCATTTT. Amino acids: CAWSGASGRFNQPQHF.

Concerning this clone itself: One end of the junction fails to match germline, which may point to a read error. The chain is built from TRBV7-8 and TRBJ1-5; no firm D call. In germline, CDR1 is SGHVS, CDR2 FQNEAQ. The CDR3 extends over 14 amino acids. The CDR3 sequence: CASRLGSPGQPQHF. CDR3 DNA sequence: TGTGCCAGCAGATTAGGGTCTCCGGGGCAGCCCCAGCATTTT.

The gene calls are TRBV7-3 and TRBJ2-2, with D maybe TRBD1 (6 bases). With 6 bases removed from V and 5 bases from J, the gap between germline ends came to 16 bases. The CDR3 consists of 15 residues. The germline V gene encodes CDR1 SGHTA and CDR2 FQGTGA. The CDR3 sequence: CASRTQGGRTGELFF. CDR3 bases: TGTGCCAGCAGGACACAGGGCGGTCGGACCGGGGAGCTGTTTTTT.

The genes are TRBV7-2 and TRBJ2-2; TRBD1 might be the D (6 bases). Germline V gene lookup returns CDR1 SGHTA and CDR2 FQGNSA. The V and J ends lost 1 base and 4 bases respectively, with 13 bases between them. CDR3 length equals 16 residues. DNA for the CDR3: TGTGCCAGCAGCTTAGGGGCAGGGGCGGGCACCGGGGAGCTGTTTTTT. Its protein product is CASSLGAGAGTGELFF.

The chain employs TRBV12-5 and TRBJ2-3; 8 bases align to TRBD1. V shed 3 bases, J shed 0 bases, and the junction held 2 bases outside the gene matches. Germline-derived CDR1 and CDR2 are LGHNT and FRNRAP. The CDR3 contains 15 residues. The CDR3 nucleotides are TGTGCTAGTGGTTTAGGGGACAGGAGCACAGATACGCAGTATTTT. Translated, it gives CASGLGDRSTDTQYF.

This chain joins TRBV9 and TRBJ2-3; D may be TRBD2 (5 bases). Per germline, CDR1 SGDLS and CDR2 YYNGEE. CDR3 length: 15 amino acids. V gave up 4 bases and J gave up 3 bases, with 15 bases separating them. In DNA, the CDR3 is TGTGCCAGCAGCCCCATGAGCGGCGGGACAGATACGCAGTATTTT. Amino acids: CASSPMSGGTDTQYF.